These 26 T cell receptor beta chains share one sample of origin, sequenced in a study of vaccination effects on CD4 cells after COVID-19. These receptors lack a known antigen. TCRdb's copy holds only in-frame clones and misses some; the assay was immunoSEQ multiplex PCR. Of around 47,000 clones detected, about three quarters appear once; the ten largest clones hold approximately 28%. Sequencing was preceded by expansion of antigen-specific CD4+ T cells with viral peptide pools in the ViraFEST assay. Following 10 days of culture, CD4+ T cells were isolated. Between March and December 2020, the person had a SARS-CoV-2 infection that PCR confirmed. Sequenced here: CD4+ T cells from PBMCs cultured with a peptide pool, sampled before COVID-19 vaccination. The receptors shown here come from a human donor who had a prior SARS-CoV-2 infection.

This sequence joins TRBV7-2 and TRBJ2-3, with D possibly being TRBD2 (5 bases). CDR1 is SGHTA, CDR2 FQGNSA, per germline. The V and J ends lost 2 bases and 2 bases respectively, with 17 bases between them. CDR3 length: 17 residues. This chain's CDR3 is CASSLTPRLPPTDTQYF. Written as DNA, the CDR3 is TGTGCCAGCAGCTTAACGCCCCGACTACCCCCCACAGATACGCAGTATTTT.

The chain recombines TRBV6-6 with TRBJ1-5; D is uncertain. Per germline, CDR1 MNHNY and CDR2 SVGAGI (reference sequence). CDR3 size: 15 residues. Trimming shortened V by 3 bases and J by 3 bases, and 12 bases separated the two germline ends. The CDR3 reads CASSYDREFNQPQHF. Here the CDR3 DNA reads TGTGCCAGCAGTTATGACCGGGAGTTCAATCAGCCCCAGCATTTT.

This clone has just a few counts. V is TRBV11-2 and J is TRBJ2-7, with D tentatively TRBD2 (5 bases). Germline assignment: CDR1 SGHAT and CDR2 FQNNGV. This CDR3 comprises 12 residues. V lost 5 bases, J lost 5 bases, and 10 bases lay in between. The CDR3 protein is CASSRTSHEQYF. CDR3 nucleotides: TGTGCCAGCAGCCGAACTAGTCACGAGCAGTACTTC.

This clone has a single count. The chain joins TRBV11-2 to TRBJ2-7; weak D call: TRBD1 (7 bases). Germline CDR1 and CDR2: SGHAT and FQNNGV. This CDR3 contains 15 residues. V lost 5 bases and J lost 1, with 15 bases in between. CDR3 protein: CASSRATGRSYEQYF. Here the CDR3 DNA reads TGTGCCAGCAGCCGAGCGACAGGGAGGTCCTACGAGCAGTACTTC.

A few counts support this clone. Written as DNA, the CDR3 is TGTGCCACCAGTGCGGCGGAAGGGGTCGGGGAGCTGTTTTTT. It translates to CATSAAEGVGELFF. This sequence joins TRBV24-1 and TRBJ2-2; TRBD1 might be the D (5 bases). V lost 5 bases and J lost 7, with 13 bases in between. Looked up from germline, CDR1 is KGHDR and CDR2 is SFDVKD. This CDR3 region has 14 residues.

The rearrangement links TRBV15 to TRBJ2-1; TRBD2 is a possible D gene (6 bases). The ends were cut back, 0 bases at V and 8 bases at J, with 14 bases in the middle. This CDR3 contains 15 residues. CDR1 LNHNV and CDR2 YYDKDF come from the germline V gene (reference sequence). The CDR3 protein is CATSRDLPLAHEQFF. CDR3 bases: TGTGCCACCAGCAGAGATCTTCCACTAGCCCATGAGCAGTTCTTC.

The chain links TRBV7-8 to TRBJ1-2; D is undetermined. This CDR3 spans 14 amino acids. The germline CDR1 and CDR2 sequences are SGHVS and FQNEAQ. The V end lost 0 bases, the J end lost 8 bases, and 13 bases lay between the germline ends. CDR3 region: CASSLAPQLGGYTF. DNA of the CDR3: TGTGCCAGCAGCTTAGCGCCCCAGCTTGGAGGCTACACCTTC.

This clone was recorded a few times. The gene calls are TRBV18 and TRBJ1-1, with D perhaps TRBD1 (6 bases). The CDR3 runs to 16 residues. Germline V gives CDR1 KGHSH, CDR2 LQKENI. V was shortened by 2 bases and J by 2 bases, with 15 bases between the two germline ends. In DNA, the CDR3 is TGTGCCAGCTCACCAGTTACAGGGTTGGGTAACACTGAAGCTTTCTTT. Translating gives CASSPVTGLGNTEAFF.

The CDR3 region is CASSFLGGGQDEQYF. CDR3 DNA: TGCGCCAGCAGCTTTCTCGGAGGGGGGCAAGACGAGCAGTACTTC. The chain has TRBV5-1 and TRBJ2-7, with D possibly being TRBD1 or TRBD2 (6 bases each). Trimming shortened V by 2 bases and J by 5 bases, and 17 bases separated the two germline ends. There are 15 residues in the CDR3. Germline CDR1 and CDR2: SGHRS and YFSETQ.

This rearrangement joins TRBV6-5 to TRBJ1-5, with D maybe TRBD1 (5 bases). V lost 2 bases and J lost 7, with 9 bases in between. This CDR3 comprises 13 residues. Germline CDR1 and CDR2: MNHEY and SVGAGI. CDR3 region: CASSYGGGQPQHF. CDR3 in DNA: TGTGCCAGCAGTTACGGGGGGGGACAGCCCCAGCATTTT.

This clone occurred a few times. The V gene is TRBV7-9, the J gene TRBJ2-3, with D perhaps given as TRBD1 or TRBD2 (5 bases each). Germline V gene sequence: CDR1 SEHNR, CDR2 FQNEAQ (reference sequence). CDR3 size: 15 residues. Trimming left V 4 bases short and J 1 base short, with 12 bases between. CDR3 sequence: CASSWLQEGTDTQYF. CDR3 nucleotides: TGTGCCAGCAGCTGGTTACAGGAGGGCACAGATACGCAGTATTTT.

J is TRBJ1-3 and V is TRBV3-1 (or the pseudogene TRBV3-2); D might be TRBD1 (6 bases). Trimming shortened V by 1 base and J by 7 bases, and 8 bases separated the two germline ends. Germline lookup yields CDR1 LGHDT and CDR2 YNNKEL (reference sequence). CDR3 length: 13 residues. The DNA of the CDR3 is TGTGCCAGCAGCCAAGGTCAGGGGAACACCATATATTTT. Protein product: CASSQGQGNTIYF.

The CDR3 bases are TGCGCCAGCAGGCCGGGACAGGGGCCCGAGCAGTACTTC. Translating it yields CASRPGQGPEQYF. This chain connects TRBV5-1 to TRBJ2-7; TRBD1 matches at 10 bases. The CDR3 runs to 13 residues. V gave up 5 bases and J gave up 6 bases; unmatched junction bases: 5. The germline CDR1 and CDR2 sequences are SGHRS and YFSETQ.

The rearrangement links TRBV4-1 to TRBJ1-2; D is undetermined. The germline V gene encodes CDR1 MGHRA and CDR2 YSYEKL. V shed 7 bases and J shed 4 bases, with 16 bases lying between them. The CDR3 has 14 residues. The CDR3 spells CASKVVQLAYGYTF. The DNA for the CDR3 is TGCGCCAGCAAAGTTGTGCAGCTTGCCTATGGCTACACCTTC.

This chain links TRBV12-5 with TRBJ1-5; D remains ambiguous. The CDR3 runs to 13 residues. V gave up 6 bases and J gave up 7 bases, with 13 bases separating them. Germline-derived CDR1 and CDR2 are LGHNT and FRNRAP. This CDR3 reads CASGGLTVQPQHF. As DNA, the CDR3 is TGTGCTAGTGGAGGCCTAACGGTACAGCCCCAGCATTTT. Variable domain in full (rest from reference TRBV12-5 and TRBJ1-5): DARVTQTPRHKVTEMGQEVTMRCQPILGHNTVFWYRQTMMQGLELLAYFRNRAPLDDSGMPKDRFSAEMPDATLATLKIQPSEPRDSAVYFCASGGLTVQPQHFGDGTRLSIL.

The chain uses TRBV11-1 and TRBJ2-3; TRBD2 aligns across 10 bases. After removal of 3 bases from V and 3 bases from J, the junction contained 3 bases not matched to a gene. CDR1 is SGHAT, CDR2 FQDESV, per germline (reference sequence). The CDR3 consists of 15 residues. CDR3 sequence (DNA): TGTGCCAGCAGCTTCCTAGCGGGAGTAACAGATACGCAGTATTTT. Translating it yields CASSFLAGVTDTQYF. The full variable domain, completed using reference TRBV11-1 and TRBJ2-3, is EAEVAQSPRYKITEKSQAVAFWCDPISGHATLYWYRQILGQGPELLVQFQDESVVDDSQLPKDRFSAERLKGVDSTLKIQPAELGDSAMYLCASSFLAGVTDTQYFGPGTRLTVL.

The J gene is TRBJ1-5, the V gene TRBV5-1, with unresolved D. This CDR3 comprises 14 residues. V lost 0 bases, J lost 9 bases, and 13 bases lay in between. Per germline, CDR1 SGHRS and CDR2 YFSETQ. As DNA, the CDR3 is TGCGCCAGCAGCTTGGCTCGAGGAGTCGGGCCCCAGCATTTT. The encoded protein is CASSLARGVGPQHF.

The rearrangement links TRBV5-1 to TRBJ2-5, with TRBD2 matching 12 bases. The CDR3 covers 16 residues. V lost 4 bases to trimming and J lost 2 bases; unmatched junction nucleotides: 6. Germline V gives CDR1 SGHRS, CDR2 YFSETQ. The CDR3 DNA sequence: TGCGCCAGCAGCCCAGGGACTAGCGGGCCACAAGAGACCCAGTACTTC. This gives the protein CASSPGTSGPQETQYF.

The chain uses TRBV18 and TRBJ2-1; 12 nucleotides line up with TRBD2. V was pared by 3 bases and J by 9 bases, with 9 bases of the junction left unmatched. The V gene's germline CDR1 is KGHSH and CDR2 LQKENI. There are 16 residues in the CDR3. The CDR3 region has the DNA TGTGCCAGCTCACCTCGACTAGCGGGAGTCGAGGGTGAGCAGTTCTTC. As protein: CASSPRLAGVEGEQFF.

The V and J genes are TRBV7-8 and TRBJ2-1; D ambiguous. The CDR3 is made up of 16 amino acids. The germline V gene encodes CDR1 SGHVS and CDR2 FQNEAQ. V was cut by 7 bases and J by 0 bases, with 16 bases left in between. CDR3 sequence: CASIITVPHSYNEQFF. The DNA of the CDR3 is TGTGCCAGCATCATAACCGTCCCTCACTCCTACAATGAGCAGTTCTTC.

In this sample, this clone turned up a few times. The chain combines TRBV6-2 or TRBV6-3 with TRBJ2-2; D is undetermined. V dropped 2 bases and J dropped 3 bases, with 7 bases sitting between them. This CDR3 contains 14 residues. Germline V gene lookup returns CDR1 MNHEY and CDR2 SVGEGT. Here the CDR3 reads CASSYQRYTGELFF. As DNA, the CDR3 is TGTGCCAGCAGTTACCAGCGATACACCGGGGAGCTGTTTTTT.

The V gene is TRBV29-1, the J gene TRBJ2-3, with D possibly matching TRBD2 (5 bases). Germline-derived CDR1 and CDR2 are SQVTM and ANQGSEA. Trimming cost V 4 bases and J 1 base, with 12 bases left between them. The CDR3 has 14 residues. CDR3 DNA sequence: TGCAGCGTTGGTCGCGGGCGGGGCACAGATACGCAGTATTTT. Translation gives CSVGRGRGTDTQYF.

In DNA, the CDR3 is TGTGCCAGCAGTCGGGGGGGAGAGACCCAGTACTTC. Its translation is CASSRGGETQYF. The chain combines TRBV6-6 with TRBJ2-5; 8 positions match TRBD2. The J segment lost 4 bases and the V segment lost 5 bases, leaving 0 bases of the junction unmatched. The CDR3 is 12 amino acids. Germline values: CDR1 MNHNY, CDR2 SVGAGI (reference sequence).

V usage is TRBV28 and J usage is TRBJ2-2; perhaps TRBD2 as D (5 bases). CDR1 and CDR2 (germline): MDHEN, SYDVKM. V lost 4 bases to trimming and J lost 4 bases, with 16 bases between them. The CDR3 covers 16 residues. The CDR3 DNA reads TGTGCCAGCAGTTACCCCGGACTGCTCAGCACCGGGGAGCTGTTTTTT. Its protein is CASSYPGLLSTGELFF.

The genes are TRBV2 and TRBJ1-4, with D perhaps TRBD1 (6 bases). Trimming took off 3 bases at V and 8 bases at J, with 16 bases between the two ends. CDR3 size: 15 residues. Germline CDR1 is SNHLY and CDR2 is FYNNEI. CDR3 loop: CASSEGGPQVEKLFF. CDR3 DNA: TGTGCCAGCAGTGAGGGGGGGCCGCAGGTGGAAAAACTGTTTTTT.

The chain is built from TRBV5-1 and TRBJ2-5, with D tentatively TRBD1 (7 bases). Germline assignment: CDR1 SGHRS and CDR2 YFSETQ. The CDR3 has 18 amino acids. V was pared by 0 bases and J by 0 bases, with 18 bases between. In DNA, the CDR3 is TGCGCCAGCAGCTTGGGGAGGGGGCACAATGGGTACCAAGAGACCCAGTACTTC. Protein sequence: CASSLGRGHNGYQETQYF. The full variable domain, its missing parts supplied by reference TRBV5-1 and TRBJ2-5, is KAGVTQTPRYLIKTRGQQVTLSCSPISGHRSVSWYQQTPGQGLQFLFEYFSETQRNKGNFPGRFSGRQFSNSRSEMNVSTLELGDSALYLCASSLGRGHNGYQETQYFGPGTRLLVL.